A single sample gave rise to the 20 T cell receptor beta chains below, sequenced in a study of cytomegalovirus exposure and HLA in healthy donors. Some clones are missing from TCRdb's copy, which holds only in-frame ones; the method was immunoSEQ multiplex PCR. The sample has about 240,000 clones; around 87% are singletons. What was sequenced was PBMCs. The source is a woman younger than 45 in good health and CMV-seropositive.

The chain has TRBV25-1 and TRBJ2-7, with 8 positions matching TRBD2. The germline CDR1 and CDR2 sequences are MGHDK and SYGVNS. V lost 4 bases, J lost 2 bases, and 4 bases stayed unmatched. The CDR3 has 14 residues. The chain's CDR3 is CASSASGWTYEQYF. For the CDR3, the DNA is TGTGCCAGCAGTGCTAGCGGGTGGACCTACGAGCAGTACTTC.

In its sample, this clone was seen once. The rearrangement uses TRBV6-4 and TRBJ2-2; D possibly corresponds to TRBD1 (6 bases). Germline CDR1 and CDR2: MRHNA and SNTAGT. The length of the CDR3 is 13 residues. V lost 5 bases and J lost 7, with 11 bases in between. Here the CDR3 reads CASSQQGHGELFF. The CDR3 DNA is TGTGCCAGCAGTCAACAGGGACACGGGGAGCTGTTTTTT.

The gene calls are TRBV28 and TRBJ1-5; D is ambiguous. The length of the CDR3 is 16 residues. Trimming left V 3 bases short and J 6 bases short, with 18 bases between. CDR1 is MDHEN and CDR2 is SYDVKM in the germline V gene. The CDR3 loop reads CASSFPTEVEGQPQHF. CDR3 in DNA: TGTGCCAGCAGTTTCCCGACGGAGGTGGAAGGTCAGCCCCAGCATTTT.

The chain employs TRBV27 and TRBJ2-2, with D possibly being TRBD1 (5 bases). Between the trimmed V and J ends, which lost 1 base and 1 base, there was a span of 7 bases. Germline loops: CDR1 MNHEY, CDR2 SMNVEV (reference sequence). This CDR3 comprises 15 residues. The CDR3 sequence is CASSLWQGNTGELFF. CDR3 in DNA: TGTGCCAGCAGTTTATGGCAGGGGAACACCGGGGAGCTGTTTTTT.

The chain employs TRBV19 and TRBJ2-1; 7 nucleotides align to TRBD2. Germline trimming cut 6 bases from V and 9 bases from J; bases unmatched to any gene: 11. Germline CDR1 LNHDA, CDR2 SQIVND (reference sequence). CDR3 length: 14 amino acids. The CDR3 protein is CASRGGAGVGEQFF. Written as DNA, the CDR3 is TGTGCCAGTAGGGGAGGGGCCGGTGTCGGTGAGCAGTTCTTC.

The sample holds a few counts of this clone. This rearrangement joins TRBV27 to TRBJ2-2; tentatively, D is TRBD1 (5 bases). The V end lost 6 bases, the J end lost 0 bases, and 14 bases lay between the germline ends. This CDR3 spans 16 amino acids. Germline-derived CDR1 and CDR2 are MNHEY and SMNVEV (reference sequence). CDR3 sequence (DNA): TGTGCCAGCAGCTCATTCAGGGCTCCGAACACCGGGGAGCTGTTTTTT. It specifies CASSSFRAPNTGELFF.

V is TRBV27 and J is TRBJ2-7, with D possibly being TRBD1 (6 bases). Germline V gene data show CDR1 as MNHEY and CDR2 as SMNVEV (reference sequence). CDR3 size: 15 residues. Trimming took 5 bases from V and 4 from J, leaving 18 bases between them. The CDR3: CASSPLGQGSYEQYF. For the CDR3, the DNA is TGTGCCAGCAGTCCTCTGGGGCAGGGGAGTTACGAGCAGTACTTC.

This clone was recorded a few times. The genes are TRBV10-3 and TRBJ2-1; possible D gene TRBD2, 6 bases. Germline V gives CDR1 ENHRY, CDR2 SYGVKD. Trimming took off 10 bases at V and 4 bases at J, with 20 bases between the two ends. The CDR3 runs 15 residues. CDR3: CATKEIGTPYNEQFF. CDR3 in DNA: TGTGCCACCAAGGAGATAGGGACTCCTTACAATGAGCAGTTCTTC.

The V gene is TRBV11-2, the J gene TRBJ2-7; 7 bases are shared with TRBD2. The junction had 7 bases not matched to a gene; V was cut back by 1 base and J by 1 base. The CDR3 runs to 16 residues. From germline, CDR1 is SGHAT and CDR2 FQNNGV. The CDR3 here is CASSLASPGGSYEQYF. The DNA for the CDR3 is TGTGCCAGCAGCTTAGCTTCTCCGGGAGGATCCTACGAGCAGTACTTC.

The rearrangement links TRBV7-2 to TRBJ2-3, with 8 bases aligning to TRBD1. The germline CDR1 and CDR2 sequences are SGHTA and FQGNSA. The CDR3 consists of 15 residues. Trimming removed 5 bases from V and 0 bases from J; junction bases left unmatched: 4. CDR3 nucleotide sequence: TGTGCCAGCAGCACCGGACAGGGCAGCACAGATACGCAGTATTTT. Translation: CASSTGQGSTDTQYF. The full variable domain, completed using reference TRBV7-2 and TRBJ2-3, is GAGVSQSPSNKVTEKGKDVELRCDPISGHTALYWYRQSLGQGLEFLIYFQGNSAPDKSGLPSDRFSAERTGGSVSTLTIQRTQQEDSAVYLCASSTGQGSTDTQYFGPGTRLTVL.

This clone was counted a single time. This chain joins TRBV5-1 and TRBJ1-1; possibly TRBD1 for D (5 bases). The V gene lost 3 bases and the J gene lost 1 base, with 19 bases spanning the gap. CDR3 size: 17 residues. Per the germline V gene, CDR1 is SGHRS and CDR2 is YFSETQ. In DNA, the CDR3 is TGCGCCAGCAGCTGGACGGTGGGGGGAAGCGAGAACACTGAAGCTTTCTTT. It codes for CASSWTVGGSENTEAFF.

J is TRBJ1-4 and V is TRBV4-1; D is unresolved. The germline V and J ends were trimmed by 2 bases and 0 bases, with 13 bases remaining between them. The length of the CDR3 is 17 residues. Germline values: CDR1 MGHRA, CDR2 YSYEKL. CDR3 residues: CASSQLALQTTNEKLFF. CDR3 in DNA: TGCGCCAGCAGCCAATTGGCCTTACAAACAACTAATGAAAAACTGTTTTTT.

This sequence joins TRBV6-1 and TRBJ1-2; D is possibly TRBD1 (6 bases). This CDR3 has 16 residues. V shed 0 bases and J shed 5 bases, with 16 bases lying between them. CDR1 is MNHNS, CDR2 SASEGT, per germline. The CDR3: CASSEAMGAGSYGYTF. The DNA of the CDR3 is TGTGCCAGCAGTGAAGCTATGGGGGCAGGGTCTTATGGCTACACCTTC.

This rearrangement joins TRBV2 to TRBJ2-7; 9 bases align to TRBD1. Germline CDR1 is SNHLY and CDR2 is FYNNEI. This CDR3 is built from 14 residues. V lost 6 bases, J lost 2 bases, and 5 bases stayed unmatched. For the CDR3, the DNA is TGTGCCAGCAGGTGGGGGACAGGGCCCTACGAGCAGTACTTC. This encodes CASRWGTGPYEQYF.

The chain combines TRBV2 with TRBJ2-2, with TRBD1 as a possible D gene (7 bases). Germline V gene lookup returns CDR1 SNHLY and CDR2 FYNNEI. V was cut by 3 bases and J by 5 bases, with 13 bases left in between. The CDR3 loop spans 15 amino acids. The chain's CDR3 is CASSERQGGTGELFF. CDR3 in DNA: TGTGCCAGCAGTGAGAGACAGGGAGGTACCGGGGAGCTGTTTTTT. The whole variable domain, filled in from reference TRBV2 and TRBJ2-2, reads EPEVTQTPSHQVTQMGQEVILRCVPISNHLYFYWYRQILGQKVEFLVSFYNNEISEKSEIFDDQFSVERPDGSNFTLKIRSTKLEDSAMYFCASSERQGGTGELFFGEGSRLTVL.

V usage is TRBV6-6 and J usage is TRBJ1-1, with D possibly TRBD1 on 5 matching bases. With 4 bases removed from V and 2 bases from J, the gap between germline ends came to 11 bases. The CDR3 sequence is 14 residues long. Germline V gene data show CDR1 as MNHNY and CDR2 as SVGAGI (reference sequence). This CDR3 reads CASSWSGGNTEAFF. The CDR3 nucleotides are TGTGCCAGCAGTTGGTCCGGGGGTAACACTGAAGCTTTCTTT.

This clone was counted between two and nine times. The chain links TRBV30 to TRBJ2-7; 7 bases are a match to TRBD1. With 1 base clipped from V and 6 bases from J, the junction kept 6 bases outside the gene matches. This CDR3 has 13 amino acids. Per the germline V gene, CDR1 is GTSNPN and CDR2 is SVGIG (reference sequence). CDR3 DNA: TGTGCCTGGAGTGGACAGGGTCTAGGCGAGCAGTACTTC. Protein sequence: CAWSGQGLGEQYF.

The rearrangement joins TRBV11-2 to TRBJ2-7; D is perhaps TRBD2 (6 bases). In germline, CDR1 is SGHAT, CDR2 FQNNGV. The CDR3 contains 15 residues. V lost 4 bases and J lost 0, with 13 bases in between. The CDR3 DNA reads TGTGCCAGCAGCTGGGGTGGGGGGAGCTCCTACGAGCAGTACTTC. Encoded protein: CASSWGGGSSYEQYF.

The CDR3 region has the DNA TGTGCAAGTCGCCCTCCGCGCGGGGTCCGAGACTATGGCTACACCTTC. It specifies CASRPPRGVRDYGYTF. The V gene is TRBV12-2, the J gene TRBJ1-2. TRBV12-2 is an annotated pseudogene. The CDR3 loop spans 16 amino acids.

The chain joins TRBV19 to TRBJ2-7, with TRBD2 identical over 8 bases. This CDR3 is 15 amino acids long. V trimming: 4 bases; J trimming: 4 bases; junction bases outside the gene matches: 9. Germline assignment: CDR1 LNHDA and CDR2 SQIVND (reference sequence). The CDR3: CASSREAGVRYEQYF. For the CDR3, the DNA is TGTGCCAGTAGTAGGGAAGCGGGAGTTCGTTACGAGCAGTACTTC.